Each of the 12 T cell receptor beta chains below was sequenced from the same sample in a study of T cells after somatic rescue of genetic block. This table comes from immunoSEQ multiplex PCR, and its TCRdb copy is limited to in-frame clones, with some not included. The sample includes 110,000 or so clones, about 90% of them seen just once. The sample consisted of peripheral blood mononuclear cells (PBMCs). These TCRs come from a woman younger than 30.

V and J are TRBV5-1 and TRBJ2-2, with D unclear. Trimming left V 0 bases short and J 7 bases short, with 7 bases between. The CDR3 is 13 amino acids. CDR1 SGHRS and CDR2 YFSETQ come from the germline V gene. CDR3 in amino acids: CASSLEVGGELFF. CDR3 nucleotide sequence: TGCGCCAGCAGCTTGGAGGTCGGCGGGGAGCTGTTTTTT.

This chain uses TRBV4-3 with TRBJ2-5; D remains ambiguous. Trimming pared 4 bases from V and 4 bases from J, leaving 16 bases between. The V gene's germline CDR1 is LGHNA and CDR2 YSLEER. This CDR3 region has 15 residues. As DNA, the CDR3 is TGCGCCAGCAGCCCTTGGGCCCGTACCTCAGAGACCCAGTACTTC. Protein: CASSPWARTSETQYF.

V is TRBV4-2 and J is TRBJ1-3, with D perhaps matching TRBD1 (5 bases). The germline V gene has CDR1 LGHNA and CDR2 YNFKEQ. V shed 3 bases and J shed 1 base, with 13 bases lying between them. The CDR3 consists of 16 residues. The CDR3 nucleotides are TGTGCCAGCAGCCAGGGCGAGGGGTGGTCTGGAAACACCATATATTTT. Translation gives CASSQGEGWSGNTIYF.

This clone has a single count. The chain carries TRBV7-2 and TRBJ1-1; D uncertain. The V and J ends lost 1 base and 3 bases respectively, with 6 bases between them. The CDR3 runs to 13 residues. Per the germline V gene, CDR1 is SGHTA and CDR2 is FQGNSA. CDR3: CASSLGRYTEAFF. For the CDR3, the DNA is TGTGCCAGCAGCTTAGGCAGATACACTGAAGCTTTCTTT. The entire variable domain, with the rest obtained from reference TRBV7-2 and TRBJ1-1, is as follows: GAGVSQSPSNKVTEKGKDVELRCDPISGHTALYWYRQSLGQGLEFLIYFQGNSAPDKSGLPSDRFSAERTGGSVSTLTIQRTQQEDSAVYLCASSLGRYTEAFFGQGTRLTVV.

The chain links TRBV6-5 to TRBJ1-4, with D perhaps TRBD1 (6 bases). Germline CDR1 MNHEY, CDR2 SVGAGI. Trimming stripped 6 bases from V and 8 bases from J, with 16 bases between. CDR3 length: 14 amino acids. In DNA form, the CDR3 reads TGTGCCAGCAGCACCAGGGGTAGGCTAGAAAAACTGTTTTTT. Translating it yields CASSTRGRLEKLFF.

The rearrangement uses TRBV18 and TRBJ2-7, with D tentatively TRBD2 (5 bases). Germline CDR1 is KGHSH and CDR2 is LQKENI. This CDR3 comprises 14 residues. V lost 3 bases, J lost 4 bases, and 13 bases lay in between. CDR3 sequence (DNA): TGTGCCAGCTCACCCTCCGAGGGAGCGTACGAGCAGTACTTC. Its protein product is CASSPSEGAYEQYF.

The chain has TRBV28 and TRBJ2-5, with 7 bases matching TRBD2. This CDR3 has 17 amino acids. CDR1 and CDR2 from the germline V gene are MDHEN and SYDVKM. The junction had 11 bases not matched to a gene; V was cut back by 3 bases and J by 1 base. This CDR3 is CASSLGEGGHFQETQYF. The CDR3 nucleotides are TGTGCCAGCAGTTTGGGGGAGGGAGGGCACTTCCAAGAGACCCAGTACTTC.

CDR3 in amino acids: CASSPQYRDTIYF. CDR3 sequence (DNA): TGTGCCAGTAGTCCCCAATACAGGGACACCATATATTTT. The chain combines TRBV19 with TRBJ1-3, with a possible D match to TRBD1 (6 bases). This CDR3 is built from 13 residues. Per the germline V gene, CDR1 is LNHDA and CDR2 is SQIVND (reference sequence). V was cut by 5 bases and J by 8 bases, with 13 bases left in between.

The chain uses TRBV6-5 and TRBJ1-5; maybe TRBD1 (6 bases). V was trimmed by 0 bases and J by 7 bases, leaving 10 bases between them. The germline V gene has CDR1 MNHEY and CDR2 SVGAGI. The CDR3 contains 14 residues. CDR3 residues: CASSYSRGAQPQHF. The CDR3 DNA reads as TGTGCCAGCAGTTACTCGAGGGGGGCGCAGCCCCAGCATTTT.

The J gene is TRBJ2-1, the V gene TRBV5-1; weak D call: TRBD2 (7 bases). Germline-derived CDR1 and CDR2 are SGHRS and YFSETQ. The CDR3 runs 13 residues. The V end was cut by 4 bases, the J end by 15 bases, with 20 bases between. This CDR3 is CASSGEGITGRFF. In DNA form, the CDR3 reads TGCGCCAGCAGCGGGGAGGGTATAACAGGGAGGTTCTTC.

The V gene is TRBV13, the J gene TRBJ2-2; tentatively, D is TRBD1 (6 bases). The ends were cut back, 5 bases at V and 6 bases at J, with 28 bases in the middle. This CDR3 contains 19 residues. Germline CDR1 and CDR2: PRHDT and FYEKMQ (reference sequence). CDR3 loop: CASSLYLRDIPFPAGELFF. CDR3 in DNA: TGTGCCAGCAGCCTCTACCTTCGGGACATACCTTTCCCCGCCGGGGAGCTGTTTTTT.

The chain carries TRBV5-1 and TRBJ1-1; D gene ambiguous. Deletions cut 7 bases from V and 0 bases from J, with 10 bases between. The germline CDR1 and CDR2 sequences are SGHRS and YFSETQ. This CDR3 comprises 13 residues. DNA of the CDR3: TGCGCCAGCTCAGTCGGACTGAACACTGAAGCTTTCTTT. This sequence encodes CASSVGLNTEAFF.